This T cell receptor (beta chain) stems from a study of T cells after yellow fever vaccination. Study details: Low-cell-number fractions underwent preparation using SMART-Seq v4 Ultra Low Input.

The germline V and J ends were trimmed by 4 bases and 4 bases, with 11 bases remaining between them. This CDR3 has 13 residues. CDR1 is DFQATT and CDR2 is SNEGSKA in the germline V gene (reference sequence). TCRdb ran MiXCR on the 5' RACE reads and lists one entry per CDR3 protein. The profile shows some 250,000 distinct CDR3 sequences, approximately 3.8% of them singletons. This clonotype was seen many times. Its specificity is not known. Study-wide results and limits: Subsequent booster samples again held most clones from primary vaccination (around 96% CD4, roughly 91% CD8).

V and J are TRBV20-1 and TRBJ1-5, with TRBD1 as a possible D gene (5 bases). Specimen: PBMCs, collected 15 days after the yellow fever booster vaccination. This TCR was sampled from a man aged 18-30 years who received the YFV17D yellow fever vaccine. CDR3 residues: CSAIRAWNQPQHF. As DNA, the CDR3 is TGCAGTGCTATCAGGGCGTGGAATCAGCCCCAGCATTTT.